These 25 T cell receptor beta chains were all obtained from the same sample, sequenced in a study of technical replicates of blood from several donors. Data came from immunoSEQ multiplex PCR; TCRdb stores just in-frame clones and leaves some out. The repertoire holds some 66,000 clones, approximately 88% seen once, with approximately 4.4% in the top ten. Input material: PBMCs. These receptors originate from a human donor in good health. Some clones in this sample may be carry-over from other donors' samples.

The chain is built from TRBV9 and TRBJ2-2; a possible D gene is TRBD1 (6 bases). Germline CDR1 is SGDLS and CDR2 is YYNGEE. V was cut by 4 bases and J by 0 bases, with 13 bases left in between. The CDR3 totals 16 residues. The CDR3, as DNA: TGTGCCAGCAGCCCACGTACAGGGACGAACACCGGGGAGCTGTTTTTT. As protein: CASSPRTGTNTGELFF.

This clone has only a few counts. This chain uses TRBV5-4 with TRBJ2-1; 11 nucleotides align to TRBD2. From germline, CDR1 is SGHNT and CDR2 YYREEE (reference sequence). This CDR3 has 18 residues. J was trimmed by 5 bases and V by 2 bases; bases with no gene match: 12. CDR3: CASSFVLAGGRMHNEQFF. The CDR3, as DNA: TGTGCCAGCAGCTTTGTTTTAGCGGGAGGGCGGATGCACAATGAGCAGTTCTTC.

The genes are TRBV5-1 and TRBJ1-1, with 8 bases identical to TRBD1. The CDR3 length is 14 residues. J lost 3 bases, V lost 3 bases, and 4 bases had no gene match. Germline V gene sequence: CDR1 SGHRS, CDR2 YFSETQ. The CDR3 region is CASSWPQGDTEAFF. CDR3 DNA sequence: TGCGCCAGCAGCTGGCCACAGGGGGACACTGAAGCTTTCTTT. Based on the CDR3 plus reference TRBV5-1 and TRBJ1-1, the full variable domain is KAGVTQTPRYLIKTRGQQVTLSCSPISGHRSVSWYQQTPGQGLQFLFEYFSETQRNKGNFPGRFSGRQFSNSRSEMNVSTLELGDSALYLCASSWPQGDTEAFFGQGTRLTVV.

The chain has TRBV7-2 and TRBJ1-3; D gene ambiguous. The germline V gene encodes CDR1 SGHTA and CDR2 FQGNSA. V was trimmed by 3 bases and J by 4 bases, leaving 7 bases between them. The CDR3 sequence is 13 residues long. The CDR3: CASSFSPGNTIYF. The CDR3 DNA follows: TGTGCCAGCAGCTTTTCTCCCGGAAACACCATATATTTT.

CDR3 DNA: TGTGCCAGCAGTGAGGCGGGGGGCGGCTACACCTTC. This gives the protein CASSEAGGGYTF. The V call is TRBV2, the J call TRBJ1-2; perhaps TRBD1 as D (6 bases). Germline V gives CDR1 SNHLY, CDR2 FYNNEI. Trimming took 3 bases from V and 8 from J, leaving 10 bases between them. The CDR3 has 12 amino acids.

This sequence joins TRBV4-3 and TRBJ2-3, with no clear D. In germline, CDR1 is LGHNA, CDR2 YSLEER. V was clipped by 2 bases and J by 2 bases, with 5 bases between them. This CDR3 spans 13 amino acids. CDR3 residues: CASSQSVTDTQYF. The CDR3 DNA reads TGCGCCAGCAGCCAATCTGTCACAGATACGCAGTATTTT.

Here the CDR3 DNA reads TGTGCCATCGCCAGGGGGCAACAAGAGACCCAGTACTTC. It yields the protein CAIARGQQETQYF. The V gene is TRBV10-3, the J gene TRBJ2-5; the match to TRBD1 covers 8 bases. The CDR3 spans 13 residues. The germline V gene has CDR1 ENHRY and CDR2 SYGVKD. The V gene end was trimmed by 8 bases and the J gene end by 2 bases; junction bases not matched to a gene: 4.

V gene TRBV7-6 combines with J gene TRBJ2-5; no clear D. V was cut by 3 bases and J by 5 bases, with 4 bases left in between. CDR3 length equals 11 residues. The V gene's germline CDR1 is SGHVS and CDR2 FNYEAQ. The CDR3 sequence is CASSFGETQYF. The DNA of the CDR3 is TGTGCCAGCAGCTTCGGGGAGACCCAGTACTTC. The full variable domain, in which reference TRBV7-6 and TRBJ2-5 provide the parts outside the CDR3, is GAGVSQSPRYKVTKRGQDVALRCDPISGHVSLYWYRQALGQGPEFLTYFNYEAQQDKSGLPNDRFSAERPEGSISTLTIQRTEQRDSAMYRCASSFGETQYFGPGTRLLVL.

The rearrangement joins TRBV27 to TRBJ2-4, with a tentative D call TRBD2 (6 bases). The germline V and J ends were trimmed by 9 bases and 0 bases, with 18 bases remaining between them. CDR1 and CDR2 (germline): MNHEY, SMNVEV (reference sequence). There are 16 residues in the CDR3. The CDR3 nucleotides read TGTGCCAGGATGTTAGGGGACTTTCTAGCCAAAAACATTCAGTACTTC. It encodes CARMLGDFLAKNIQYF.

This chain uses TRBV7-2 with TRBJ2-7; 9 bases match TRBD1. CDR1 is SGHTA, CDR2 FQGNSA, per germline. The CDR3 spans 14 residues. With 3 bases clipped from V and 5 bases from J, the junction kept 5 bases outside the gene matches. CDR3 region: CASSLGTGYHEQYF. The CDR3 nucleotides read TGTGCCAGCAGCTTGGGGACAGGGTATCACGAGCAGTACTTC. The whole variable domain, remainder taken from reference TRBV7-2 and TRBJ2-7, is GAGVSQSPSNKVTEKGKDVELRCDPISGHTALYWYRQSLGQGLEFLIYFQGNSAPDKSGLPSDRFSAERTGGSVSTLTIQRTQQEDSAVYLCASSLGTGYHEQYFGPGTRLTVT.

This sequence joins TRBV7-9 and TRBJ1-1; TRBD1 is a possible D gene (5 bases). V gave up 2 bases and J gave up 0 bases, with 10 bases separating them. The CDR3 consists of 15 residues. The germline V gene has CDR1 SEHNR and CDR2 FQNEAQ (reference sequence). CDR3 residues: CASSLLGRVNTEAFF. The CDR3 coding sequence is TGTGCCAGCAGCTTATTAGGCAGGGTGAACACTGAAGCTTTCTTT.

In DNA, the CDR3 is TGTGCCAGCAGCTTCAGGGGTATCGACGAGCAGTACTTC. Its translation: CASSFRGIDEQYF. V is TRBV7-9 and J is TRBJ2-7, with D perhaps matching TRBD1 (6 bases). This CDR3 has 13 residues. The germline CDR1 and CDR2 sequences are SEHNR and FQNEAQ (reference sequence). Deletions cut 3 bases from V and 5 bases from J, with 11 bases between.

The V and J genes are TRBV7-9 and TRBJ1-6, with D possibly being TRBD1 (6 bases). This CDR3 region has 14 residues. The germline CDR1 and CDR2 sequences are SEHNR and FQNEAQ (reference sequence). Trimming took off 3 bases at V and 6 bases at J, with 9 bases between the two ends. This CDR3 reads CASSFGQPNSPLHF. The DNA for the CDR3 is TGTGCCAGCAGCTTCGGACAGCCTAATTCACCCCTCCACTTT.

The chain uses TRBV19 and TRBJ1-2; unclear D gene. CDR1 is LNHDA, CDR2 SQIVND, per germline (reference sequence). The V end was cut by 2 bases, the J end by 4 bases, with 11 bases between. This CDR3 comprises 14 residues. The CDR3 protein is CASSITGLVYGYTF. DNA for the CDR3: TGTGCCAGTAGTATAACGGGTTTGGTCTATGGCTACACCTTC.

This clone was found once. The rearrangement uses TRBV2 and TRBJ1-1; D uncertain. V lost 3 bases, J lost 11 bases, and 13 bases lay in between. CDR1 is SNHLY, CDR2 FYNNEI, per germline. The CDR3 loop spans 12 amino acids. CDR3 DNA: TGTGCCAGCAGTGATACGACGACTCGGGCTTTCTTT. This translates into CASSDTTTRAFF.

The chain couples TRBV19 to TRBJ2-5, with 11 nucleotides matching TRBD2. The trim removed 6 bases at V and 5 bases at J, leaving 11 bases unmatched. This CDR3 has 16 residues. The germline V gene encodes CDR1 LNHDA and CDR2 SQIVND (reference sequence). The CDR3, as DNA: TGTGCCAGTAGACTTAGCGGGGGGGCCTTCCGTGAGACCCAGTACTTC. Encoded protein: CASRLSGGAFRETQYF.

The gene calls are TRBV6-6 and TRBJ2-2; D may be TRBD2 (5 bases). Germline assignment: CDR1 MNHNY and CDR2 SVGAGI (reference sequence). CDR3 length: 15 amino acids. V was clipped by 5 bases and J by 3 bases, with 13 bases between them. CDR3 loop: CASSPRLSYTGELFF. The DNA of the CDR3 is TGTGCCAGCAGTCCCCGACTATCTTACACCGGGGAGCTGTTTTTT.

The genes are TRBV19 and TRBJ1-6; a weak D match, TRBD1 (5 bases). There are 14 residues in the CDR3. The ends were cut back, 1 base at V and 6 bases at J, with 7 bases in the middle. Looked up from germline, CDR1 is LNHDA and CDR2 is SQIVND (reference sequence). The chain's CDR3 is CASSIGDFNSPLHF. The DNA of the CDR3 is TGTGCCAGTAGTATAGGGGACTTTAATTCACCCCTCCACTTT.

CDR3 in DNA: TGTGCCAGCAGTTACTCGATTGGGGGGAGCTCCTACGAGCAGTACTTC. Translation gives CASSYSIGGSSYEQYF. The chain uses TRBV6-5 and TRBJ2-7, with D tentatively TRBD2 (6 bases). The germline V gene encodes CDR1 MNHEY and CDR2 SVGAGI. The CDR3 has 16 residues. Trimming removed 0 bases at V and 0 bases at J, with 12 bases between.

The chain couples TRBV5-4 to TRBJ2-2; 13 bases match TRBD2. This CDR3 region has 19 residues. V trimming: 2 bases; J trimming: 2 bases; junction bases outside the gene matches: 9. CDR1 SGHNT and CDR2 YYREEE come from the germline V gene (reference sequence). The CDR3 bases are TGTGCCAGCAGCTTATTAGCGGGACTAGCGGGGCCAAACACCGGGGAGCTGTTTTTT. This codes for CASSLLAGLAGPNTGELFF.

The chain joins TRBV29-1 to TRBJ2-3; TRBD2 matches at 13 bases. J lost 2 bases, V lost 1 base, and 6 bases had no gene match. The CDR3 totals 17 residues. The germline gives CDR1 SQVTM, CDR2 ANQGSEA. For the CDR3, the DNA is TGCAGCGTTGAAGGGGGACTAGCGGGGACTTACACAGATACGCAGTATTTT. This codes for CSVEGGLAGTYTDTQYF.

This clone showed up just once. The chain uses TRBV20-1 and TRBJ1-2; maybe TRBD1 (6 bases). There are 11 residues in the CDR3. From germline, CDR1 is DFQATT and CDR2 SNEGSKA (reference sequence). The CDR3 DNA follows: TGCAGCCCTACAGGGAACTATGGCTACACCTTC. This gives the protein CSPTGNYGYTF.

The J gene is TRBJ2-7, the V gene TRBV6-5; D not certain. Germline V gene lookup returns CDR1 MNHEY and CDR2 SVGAGI. V lost 6 bases, J lost 2 bases, and 11 bases lay in between. This CDR3 comprises 13 residues. Here the CDR3 DNA reads TGTGCCAGCAGCCCCTTAGAAACCTACGAGCAGTACTTC. Amino acids: CASSPLETYEQYF.

V and J are TRBV7-9 and TRBJ1-6, with D unresolved. This CDR3 has 14 amino acids. Germline CDR1 reads SEHNR; CDR2 reads FQNEAQ (reference sequence). Trimming removed 5 bases from V and 5 bases from J, with 10 bases in between. CDR3 in DNA: TGTGCCAGCAGCACCCCGGTGGATAATTCACCCCTCCACTTT. This encodes CASSTPVDNSPLHF.

This clone appeared once. The chain employs TRBV5-4 and TRBJ1-1; 9 nucleotides align to TRBD1. With V trimmed by 3 bases and J by 4 bases, 7 bases remained unmatched. Germline assignment: CDR1 SGHNT and CDR2 YYREEE (reference sequence). The CDR3 extends over 15 amino acids. The CDR3 here is CASSSPQGARTEAFF. The CDR3 DNA sequence: TGTGCCAGCAGCTCCCCACAGGGGGCGCGCACTGAAGCTTTCTTT.